The entry below gives a single T cell receptor beta chain sequence along with its context. Looked up from germline, CDR1 is SGDLS and CDR2 is YYNGEE. The CDR3 is made up of 14 amino acids. Trimming pared 0 bases from V and 3 bases from J, leaving 8 bases between. The data are from a study of cytomegalovirus exposure and HLA in healthy donors. 60 Vbeta and 13 Jbeta primers were used in PCR. Clones were sequenced by immunoSEQ multiplex PCR, and TCRdb holds only the in-frame ones, with some missing. The sample carries 110,000 or so clones, around 77% recorded once. The chain couples TRBV9 to TRBJ2-3, with D unclear. The sequencing input was PBMCs. This clonotype originated in a woman between 25 and 40 years old in good health and CMV-seropositive. The CDR3 protein is CASSVDLRTDTQYF. The CDR3 nucleotides read TGTGCCAGCAGCGTAGACCTACGGACAGATACGCAGTATTTT.